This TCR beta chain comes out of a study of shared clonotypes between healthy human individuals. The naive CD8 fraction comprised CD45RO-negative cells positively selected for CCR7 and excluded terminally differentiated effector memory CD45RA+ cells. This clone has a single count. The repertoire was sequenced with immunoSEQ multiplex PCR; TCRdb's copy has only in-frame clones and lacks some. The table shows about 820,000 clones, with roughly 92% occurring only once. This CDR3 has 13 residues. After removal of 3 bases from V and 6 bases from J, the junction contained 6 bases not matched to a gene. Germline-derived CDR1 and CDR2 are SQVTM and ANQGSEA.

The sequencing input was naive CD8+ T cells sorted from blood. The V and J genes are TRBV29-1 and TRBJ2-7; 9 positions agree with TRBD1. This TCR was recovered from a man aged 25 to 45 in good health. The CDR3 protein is CSVESDRGSEQYF. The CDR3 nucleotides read TGCAGCGTTGAGTCGGACAGGGGTTCCGAGCAGTACTTC.